Listed here are 32 T cell receptor beta chains from one sample, sequenced in a study of shared clonotypes between healthy human individuals. Some clones are missing from TCRdb's copy, which holds only in-frame ones; the method was immunoSEQ multiplex PCR. The sample includes around 2,000,000 clones, just under 95% of them seen just once. CD45RO negativity and positive selection for CCR7 defined naive CD8 cells, a population that excluded terminally differentiated effector memory CD45RA+ cells. The sample was naive CD8+ T cells sorted from blood. The receptors originated from a man between 18 and 35 years old in good health.

This clone has only one observation. This sequence joins TRBV4-3 and TRBJ2-1, with 11 bases matching TRBD2. Losses at the gene ends were 1 base for V and 9 bases for J; bases not matched to a gene: 8. Germline CDR1 and CDR2: LGHNA and YSLEER. The CDR3 spans 16 residues. CDR3 sequence: CASSQAGRLAGIEQFF. DNA for the CDR3: TGCGCCAGCAGCCAAGCCGGGCGACTAGCGGGAATTGAGCAGTTCTTC.

Note on this clone: Its ends do not fully match the called genes, so a read error is possible. At the DNA level, this CDR3 is encoded by other sequences in the same sample as well. The chain uses TRBV7-7 and TRBJ2-7; no clear D gene. Germline loops: CDR1 SSHAT, CDR2 FNYEAQ (reference sequence). There are 13 residues in the CDR3. CDR3 loop: CASSLGQDYEQYF. Here the CDR3 DNA reads TGTGCTAGCAGCTTAGGTCAGGACTACGAGCAGTACTTC. Full variable domain (rest looked up from reference TRBV7-7 and TRBJ2-7): GAGVSQSPRYKVTKRGQDVTLRCDPISSHATLYWYQQALGQGPEFLTYFNYEAQPDKSGLPSDRFSAERPEGSISTLTIQRTEQRDSAMYRCASSLGQDYEQYFGPGTRLTVT.

About this clone itself: At the DNA level, this CDR3 is encoded by other sequences in the same sample as well. The chain combines TRBV13 with TRBJ2-1; D may correspond to TRBD1 or TRBD2 (5 bases each). Germline V lookup: CDR1 PRHDT, CDR2 FYEKMQ (reference sequence). The CDR3 is 14 residues long. The V and J ends lost 6 bases and 3 bases respectively, with 12 bases between them. CDR3 region: CASSLGRSYNEQFF. In DNA form, the CDR3 reads TGTGCCAGCAGTCTGGGACGGAGCTACAATGAGCAGTTCTTC. The variable domain in full, completed from reference TRBV13 and TRBJ2-1, reads AAGVIQSPRHLIKEKRETATLKCYPIPRHDTVYWYQQGPGQDPQFLISFYEKMQSDKGSIPDRFSAQQFSDYHSELNMSSLELGDSALYFCASSLGRSYNEQFFGPGTRLTVL.

The genes are TRBV9 and TRBJ2-1; 7 nucleotides align to TRBD2. Germline V gene sequence: CDR1 SGDLS, CDR2 YYNGEE. The CDR3 length is 14 residues. V lost 3 bases and J lost 6; bases outside the gene matches: 6. DNA for the CDR3: TGTGCCAGCAGCGCAGAAAGCGGGGCCAATGAGCAGTTCTTC. It codes for CASSAESGANEQFF.

The V gene is TRBV11-2, the J gene TRBJ2-1; 8 bases line up with TRBD1. Germline assignment: CDR1 SGHAT and CDR2 FQNNGV. The trim removed 5 bases at V and 0 bases at J, leaving 12 bases unmatched. The CDR3 totals 18 residues. The CDR3 sequence is CASSPGQVIRSSYNEQFF. The CDR3 DNA sequence: TGTGCCAGCAGCCCGGGACAGGTTATTCGAAGCTCCTACAATGAGCAGTTCTTC. Together with reference TRBV11-2 and TRBJ2-1, the CDR3 gives the full variable domain: EAGVAQSPRYKIIEKRQSVAFWCNPISGHATLYWYQQILGQGPKLLIQFQNNGVVDDSQLPKDRFSAERLKGVDSTLKIQPAKLEDSAVYLCASSPGQVIRSSYNEQFFGPGTRLTVL.

The CDR3 DNA follows: TGCAGCGTTGAAGATCTGGGGGAGGCGTTCTTC. This sequence encodes CSVEDLGEAFF. The rearrangement uses TRBV29-1 and TRBJ2-1; perhaps TRBD2 as D (6 bases). Germline CDR1 reads SQVTM; CDR2 reads ANQGSEA. The ends were cut back, 0 bases at V and 15 bases at J, with 12 bases in the middle. CDR3 length equals 11 residues.

V gene TRBV9 combines with J gene TRBJ2-3; 7 nucleotides align to TRBD1. CDR1 is SGDLS and CDR2 is YYNGEE in the germline V gene. This CDR3 is 15 amino acids long. Losses at the gene ends were 7 bases for V and 0 bases for J; bases not matched to a gene: 8. The CDR3 sequence: CASCQGVMSTDTQYF. DNA for the CDR3: TGTGCCAGCTGCCAGGGGGTCATGAGCACAGATACGCAGTATTTT.

The chain links TRBV21-1 to TRBJ2-7. TRBV21-1 is labeled a pseudogene. The CDR3 runs 12 residues. The DNA for the CDR3 is TGTGCCAGCAGCAAAGGATGGGGCGAGCAGTACTTC. Translated: CASSKGWGEQYF.

The J gene is TRBJ1-1, the V gene TRBV2; D call uncertain. V dropped 8 bases and J dropped 6 bases, with 10 bases sitting between them. The germline V gene has CDR1 SNHLY and CDR2 FYNNEI. The CDR3 loop spans 11 amino acids. CDR3 coding DNA: TGTGCCAGCTCCGAGACGGCTGAAGCTTTCTTT. It yields the protein CASSETAEAFF.

The V call is TRBV7-8, the J call TRBJ1-1; TRBD1 matches at 10 bases. The CDR3 consists of 17 residues. The germline gives CDR1 SGHVS, CDR2 FQNEAQ. The trim removed 1 base at V and 3 bases at J, leaving 8 bases unmatched. Here the CDR3 DNA reads TGTGCCAGCAGCTTAGTGTTGGGACAGGGGATGGACACTGAAGCTTTCTTT. Protein sequence: CASSLVLGQGMDTEAFF.

The chain couples TRBV28 to TRBJ2-3, with D tentatively TRBD1 or TRBD2 (5 bases each). The germline V and J ends were trimmed by 6 bases and 2 bases, with 12 bases remaining between them. CDR3 size: 14 residues. The germline gives CDR1 MDHEN, CDR2 SYDVKM. CDR3: CASSRDGFTDTQYF. CDR3 sequence (DNA): TGTGCCAGCAGCCGGGACGGATTCACAGATACGCAGTATTTT.

The CDR3 here is CASSRQTFYEQYF. CDR3 DNA sequence: TGTGCCAGCAGTAGGCAGACCTTCTACGAGCAGTACTTC. The J gene is TRBJ2-7, the V gene TRBV25-1; D gene uncertain. The CDR3 spans 13 residues. V was shortened by 5 bases and J by 3 bases, with 11 bases between the two germline ends. From germline, CDR1 is MGHDK and CDR2 SYGVNS.

The CDR3 sequence: CASSLGDRLAKNIQYF. The CDR3 DNA is TGTGCCAGCAGCTTAGGAGACCGTCTAGCCAAAAACATTCAGTACTTC. The chain is built from TRBV5-6 and TRBJ2-4; no reliable D call. V was shortened by 2 bases and J by 0 bases, with 12 bases between the two germline ends. Looked up from germline, CDR1 is SGHDT and CDR2 is YYEEEE. The CDR3 is 16 amino acids.

About this clone itself: Other DNA sequences of this sample code for an identical CDR3. The DNA for the CDR3 is TGTGCCAGCAGTTACCAAACAGGGGGGACCGGGGAGCTGTTTTTT. Residues: CASSYQTGGTGELFF. This rearrangement joins TRBV6-5 to TRBJ2-2; 8 nucleotides agree with TRBD1. Germline CDR1 MNHEY, CDR2 SVGAGI. This CDR3 has 15 amino acids. V shed 2 bases, J shed 5 bases, and the junction held 4 bases outside the gene matches.

The chain links TRBV2 to TRBJ2-2, with 7 bases that match TRBD1. CDR3 length: 15 amino acids. V trimming: 2 bases; J trimming: 5 bases; junction bases outside the gene matches: 5. Per germline, CDR1 SNHLY and CDR2 FYNNEI. As DNA, the CDR3 is TGTGCCAGCAGTGAAAACGTCAGGGGGACCGGGGAGCTGTTTTTT. Protein: CASSENVRGTGELFF. The entire variable domain, with the rest obtained from reference TRBV2 and TRBJ2-2, is as follows: EPEVTQTPSHQVTQMGQEVILRCVPISNHLYFYWYRQILGQKVEFLVSFYNNEISEKSEIFDDQFSVERPDGSNFTLKIRSTKLEDSAMYFCASSENVRGTGELFFGEGSRLTVL.

This chain connects TRBV9 to TRBJ2-1, with 7 bases aligning to TRBD2. CDR1 SGDLS and CDR2 YYNGEE come from the germline V gene. CDR3 length: 16 residues. V trimming: 0 bases; J trimming: 8 bases; junction bases outside the gene matches: 11. CDR3 residues: CASSVEWAGVGDEQFF. The CDR3 region has the DNA TGTGCCAGCAGCGTAGAATGGGCGGGAGTAGGCGATGAGCAGTTCTTC.

Concerning this clone itself: The sample holds other DNA sequences that translate to the same CDR3. V and J are TRBV5-1 and TRBJ2-7; D may be TRBD1 or TRBD2 (6 bases each). The CDR3 runs 14 residues. V was trimmed by 3 bases and J by 2 bases, leaving 12 bases between them. Per germline, CDR1 SGHRS and CDR2 YFSETQ. CDR3 sequence (DNA): TGCGCCAGCAGCTCCCTAGGGGGGACCTACGAGCAGTACTTC. Translating it yields CASSSLGGTYEQYF.

The rearrangement uses TRBV12-5 and TRBJ2-7; D gene uncertain. The CDR3 contains 14 residues. CDR1 is LGHNT and CDR2 is FRNRAP in the germline V gene. The ends were cut back, 4 bases at V and 0 bases at J, with 10 bases in the middle. The CDR3, as DNA: TGTGCTAGTGGTTCAGGCGCTAACTCCTACGAGCAGTACTTC. Translation: CASGSGANSYEQYF.

With respect to this clone: A junction end diverges from the germline sequence, so it may reflect a read error. The V gene is TRBV28, the J gene TRBJ2-7, with 7 bases identical to TRBD2. CDR1 MDHEN and CDR2 SYDVKM come from the germline V gene. The CDR3 consists of 15 residues. CDR3 residues: CASSLVGTTSFEQYF. The DNA of the CDR3 is TGTGCCAGCAGTTTGGTGGGGACTACTTCCTTCGAGCAGTACTTC.

As to this clone: Other DNA variants within this sample encode the same CDR3. The chain recombines TRBV5-1 with TRBJ2-1; D perhaps matches TRBD1 (6 bases). Trimming left V 3 bases short and J 7 bases short, with 8 bases between. Germline CDR1 SGHRS, CDR2 YFSETQ. The CDR3 extends over 12 amino acids. The CDR3 nucleotides read TGCGCCAGCAGCTACACAGGGAATGAGCAGTTCTTC. Translation gives CASSYTGNEQFF. Full variable domain (rest looked up from reference TRBV5-1 and TRBJ2-1): KAGVTQTPRYLIKTRGQQVTLSCSPISGHRSVSWYQQTPGQGLQFLFEYFSETQRNKGNFPGRFSGRQFSNSRSEMNVSTLELGDSALYLCASSYTGNEQFFGPGTRLTVL.

In the case of this clone: Other DNA sequences in the sample encode the same CDR3. The chain has TRBV9 and TRBJ2-2, with 7 bases matching TRBD1. V was clipped by 0 bases and J by 7 bases; unmatched bases: 6. The germline V gene encodes CDR1 SGDLS and CDR2 YYNGEE. The length of the CDR3 is 15 residues. Here the CDR3 DNA reads TGTGCCAGCAGCGTAGGGACAGGAGGAGTCGGGGAGCTGTTTTTT. Amino acid sequence: CASSVGTGGVGELFF.

The rearrangement joins TRBV11-2 to TRBJ2-7; 10 bases map to TRBD2. Germline CDR1 reads SGHAT; CDR2 reads FQNNGV. The CDR3 loop spans 14 amino acids. V shed 4 bases, J shed 2 bases, and the junction held 2 bases outside the gene matches. The chain's CDR3 is CASSSSGGAYEQYF. The CDR3 DNA reads TGTGCCAGCAGCTCGAGCGGGGGGGCCTACGAGCAGTACTTC.

Notes on this clone: This specimen includes other DNA sequences encoding the same CDR3. The chain carries TRBV4-1 and TRBJ2-3; D unresolved. There are 12 residues in the CDR3. CDR1 is MGHRA and CDR2 is YSYEKL in the germline V gene. V lost 1 base to trimming and J lost 5 bases, with 4 bases between them. The CDR3 DNA reads as TGCGCCAGCAGCCAAGCCGGAGATACGCAGTATTTT. It translates to CASSQAGDTQYF.

The chain recombines TRBV6-5 with TRBJ2-1, with 11 bases lining up with TRBD2. Germline V CDR1 and CDR2: MNHEY, SVGAGI. The CDR3 consists of 14 residues. V dropped 5 bases and J dropped 6; count of bases not matched to a gene: 3. The CDR3 DNA reads as TGTGCCAGCAGTGAAGGACTAGCGGGCAATGAGCAGTTCTTC. Translated, it gives CASSEGLAGNEQFF.

The chain is built from TRBV4-1 and TRBJ2-5, with 10 bases matching TRBD2. The V segment lost 0 bases and the J segment 5 bases; nucleotides outside the gene matches: 9. Germline V lookup: CDR1 MGHRA, CDR2 YSYEKL. The CDR3 loop spans 17 amino acids. This CDR3 reads CASSQEERGGLWETQYF. The DNA of the CDR3 is TGCGCCAGCAGCCAAGAAGAGCGGGGGGGCCTATGGGAGACCCAGTACTTC.

Regarding this clone: Additional DNA sequences in this sample encode the identical CDR3. The V and J genes are TRBV27 and TRBJ1-1, with a possible D match to TRBD1 (5 bases). The CDR3 length is 12 residues. Germline V gives CDR1 MNHEY, CDR2 SMNVEV (reference sequence). The V end was cut by 3 bases, the J end by 5 bases, with 7 bases between. As DNA, the CDR3 is TGTGCCAGCAGTTTGCCAGGGACTGAAGCTTTCTTT. It codes for CASSLPGTEAFF.

The chain carries TRBV5-8 and TRBJ2-7, with D perhaps matching TRBD2 (7 bases). Germline assignment: CDR1 SGHTS and CDR2 YDEGEE. The CDR3 length is 15 residues. Deletions cut 2 bases from V and 2 bases from J, with 14 bases between. The CDR3 DNA reads as TGTGCCAGCAGCTTTGGGGGGGCTCTTACCTACGAGCAGTACTTC. Translated, it gives CASSFGGALTYEQYF. The full variable domain, its missing parts supplied by reference TRBV5-8 and TRBJ2-7, is EAGVTQSPTHLIKTRGQQATLRCSPISGHTSVYWYQQALGLGLQFLLWYDEGEERNRGNFPPRFSGRQFPNYSSELNVNALELEDSALYLCASSFGGALTYEQYFGPGTRLTVT.

The V call is TRBV29-1, the J call TRBJ2-1; 7 bases fit TRBD2. Germline assignment: CDR1 SQVTM and CDR2 ANQGSEA. CDR3 length: 16 amino acids. Trimming cost V 3 bases and J 1 base; bases outside gene matches: 9. The CDR3, as DNA: TGCAGCGTTGACGGTCTAGCGGTTCGGTCCTACAATGAGCAGTTCTTC. Its translation is CSVDGLAVRSYNEQFF.

The chain joins TRBV4-3 to TRBJ2-5; possibly TRBD1 for D (7 bases). This CDR3 has 17 amino acids. Trimming removed 0 bases from V and 3 bases from J, with 17 bases in between. Germline V gives CDR1 LGHNA, CDR2 YSLEER. CDR3 region: CASSQDPRQGGEETQYF. In DNA form, the CDR3 reads TGCGCCAGCAGCCAAGATCCTAGACAGGGAGGTGAAGAGACCCAGTACTTC.

The gene calls are TRBV7-8 and TRBJ2-1, with D perhaps TRBD2 (6 bases). The V end was cut by 5 bases, the J end by 0 bases, with 11 bases between. Germline V gene sequence: CDR1 SGHVS, CDR2 FQNEAQ. The CDR3 totals 15 residues. Written as DNA, the CDR3 is TGTGCCAGCAGCCGGGCCGGGAGCTCCTACAATGAGCAGTTCTTC. Encoded protein: CASSRAGSSYNEQFF.

This clone was seen more than once but under ten times. CDR3 nucleotides: TGCGCCAGCAGTGGGGAAACCTATGGCTACACCTTC. It yields the protein CASSGETYGYTF. V is TRBV5-1 and J is TRBJ1-2; D gene uncertain. Germline CDR1 and CDR2: SGHRS and YFSETQ. The V end was cut by 5 bases, the J end by 4 bases, with 9 bases between. The CDR3 contains 12 residues.

The chain joins TRBV13 to TRBJ2-1; no definite D call. The V end lost 1 base, the J end lost 5 bases, and 12 bases lay between the germline ends. The length of the CDR3 is 15 residues. CDR1 and CDR2 from the germline V gene are PRHDT and FYEKMQ (reference sequence). The CDR3 here is CASSLVLDGDNEQFF. The CDR3 region has the DNA TGTGCCAGCAGCTTAGTCCTAGATGGTGACAATGAGCAGTTCTTC.